The 25 T cell receptor beta chains given below trace back to one sample, sequenced in a study of blood T cell repertoires in COVID-19. The data were produced by immunoSEQ multiplex PCR, yet TCRdb's version contains in-frame clones alone and is incomplete. Here the sample spans a few hundred thousand clones, around 82% being singletons. The sample taken for sequencing was peripheral blood. These receptors came from a woman older than 75 with acute or convalescent COVID-19.

This sequence joins TRBV6-5 and TRBJ1-2; 7 nucleotides agree with TRBD1. V was clipped by 6 bases and J by 4 bases; unmatched bases: 5. Germline V CDR1 and CDR2: MNHEY, SVGAGI. The CDR3 contains 13 residues. CDR3 DNA sequence: TGTGCCAGCAGGGCGACAGGGATCTATGGCTACACCTTC. It codes for CASRATGIYGYTF.

This chain connects TRBV7-8 to TRBJ1-6, with 7 bases matching TRBD1. Germline V gives CDR1 SGHVS, CDR2 FQNEAQ. This CDR3 is 15 amino acids long. The V and J ends lost 1 base and 5 bases, in that order; junction bases with no gene match: 2. CDR3 residues: CASSLGQGNNSPLHF. The CDR3 nucleotides read TGTGCCAGCAGCTTAGGACAGGGCAATAATTCACCCCTCCACTTT.

J is TRBJ1-5 and V is TRBV5-6, with TRBD1 identical over 7 bases. Losses at the gene ends were 4 bases for V and 4 bases for J; bases not matched to a gene: 8. In germline, CDR1 is SGHDT, CDR2 YYEEEE. The CDR3 covers 15 residues. CDR3 DNA: TGTGCCAGCAGCACGGCAGGGGGGACTAATCAGCCCCAGCATTTT. Protein sequence: CASSTAGGTNQPQHF.

This chain connects TRBV3-1 (or the pseudogene TRBV3-2) to TRBJ1-1; weak D call: TRBD1 (5 bases). This CDR3 has 13 amino acids. Between the trimmed V and J ends, which lost 4 bases and 8 bases, there was a span of 14 bases. The V gene's germline CDR1 is LGHDT and CDR2 YNNKEL (reference sequence). CDR3 nucleotide sequence: TGTGCCAGCAGCCCTTCTAGGCAGGGAGAAGCTTTCTTT. Residues: CASSPSRQGEAFF.

This chain links TRBV19 with TRBJ2-2; 12 bases are shared with TRBD2. CDR3 length: 17 amino acids. Germline CDR1 and CDR2: LNHDA and SQIVND (reference sequence). Trimming at V came to 6 bases and at J to 6 bases, leaving 11 bases not matched to a gene. The CDR3 is CASSETSGGPDPGELFF. CDR3 in DNA: TGTGCCAGTAGCGAGACTAGCGGGGGCCCCGATCCCGGGGAGCTGTTTTTT.

The gene calls are TRBV20-1 and TRBJ2-3; 9 bases are shared with TRBD2. The trim removed 3 bases at V and 3 bases at J, leaving 7 bases unmatched. This CDR3 has 15 amino acids. The germline CDR1 and CDR2 sequences are DFQATT and SNEGSKA (reference sequence). The CDR3 loop reads CSASLPSGVTDTQYF. The DNA for the CDR3 is TGCAGTGCTAGTCTCCCTAGCGGGGTTACAGATACGCAGTATTTT.

This chain joins TRBV7-2 and TRBJ2-5, with TRBD2 as a possible D gene (5 bases). CDR1 and CDR2 (germline): SGHTA, FQGNSA. Trimming removed 5 bases at V and 1 base at J, with 14 bases between. The CDR3 extends over 15 amino acids. The CDR3 nucleotides read TGTGCCAGCAGCCCAAGTACGAGGGCCCAAGAGACCCAGTACTTC. Translation: CASSPSTRAQETQYF.

This clone is a singleton in its sample. The CDR3: CSGALGGGNTIYF. CDR3 bases: TGCAGCGGCGCTCTAGGAGGTGGAAACACCATATATTTT. The chain links TRBV29-1 to TRBJ1-3, with unresolved D. Deletions cut 7 bases from V and 3 bases from J, with 13 bases between. Germline assignment: CDR1 SQVTM and CDR2 ANQGSEA. This CDR3 spans 13 amino acids. Full variable domain (remainder filled in from reference TRBV29-1 and TRBJ1-3): SAVISQKPSRDICQRGTSLTIQCQVDSQVTMMFWYRQQPGQSLTLIATANQGSEATYESGFVIDKFPISRPNLTFSTLTVSNMSPEDSSIYLCSGALGGGNTIYFGEGSWLTVV.

This sequence joins TRBV11-2 and TRBJ2-3; TRBD2 aligns across 8 bases. The CDR3 is made up of 19 amino acids. CDR1 is SGHAT, CDR2 FQNNGV, per germline. J lost 6 bases, V lost 2 bases, and 19 bases had no gene match. CDR3 in DNA: TGTGCCAGCAGCTTAAGAGTGGGGTCACAGCGGGGGCCTGTGGATACGCAGTATTTT. Its translation: CASSLRVGSQRGPVDTQYF. The full variable domain, in which reference TRBV11-2 and TRBJ2-3 provide the parts outside the CDR3, is EAGVAQSPRYKIIEKRQSVAFWCNPISGHATLYWYQQILGQGPKLLIQFQNNGVVDDSQLPKDRFSAERLKGVDSTLKIQPAKLEDSAVYLCASSLRVGSQRGPVDTQYFGPGTRLTVL.

As concerns this clone: Distinct nucleotide sequences in the sample also encode this CDR3. This chain links TRBV19 with TRBJ1-5; TRBD1 matches at 8 bases. Germline V gene sequence: CDR1 LNHDA, CDR2 SQIVND (reference sequence). The CDR3 covers 15 residues. V lost 7 bases, J lost 1 base, and 6 bases stayed unmatched. In DNA form, the CDR3 reads TGTGCCAGTACCCCGACAGGGGTGAGCAATCAGCCCCAGCATTTT. Translating it yields CASTPTGVSNQPQHF. Looking up the rest from reference TRBV19 and TRBJ1-5 gives the full variable domain: DGGITQSPKYLFRKEGQNVTLSCEQNLNHDAMYWYRQDPGQGLRLIYYSQIVNDFQKGDIAEGYSVSREKKESFPLTVTSAQKNPTAFYLCASTPTGVSNQPQHFGDGTRLSIL.

This clone was detected only a few times. This chain uses TRBV7-8 with TRBJ1-4; the D is unclear. The V gene's germline CDR1 is SGHVS and CDR2 FQNEAQ. Between the trimmed V and J ends, which lost 0 bases and 11 bases, there was a span of 22 bases. The CDR3 is 17 amino acids. Written as DNA, the CDR3 is TGTGCCAGCAGCTTAGCGTTAGGAATGACGGGATCGGTGAAACTGTTTTTT. Translation gives CASSLALGMTGSVKLFF.

This clone was detected only once. V gene TRBV6-2 or TRBV6-3 combines with J gene TRBJ1-6; D is uncertain. Germline CDR1 is MNHEY and CDR2 is SVGEGT. The CDR3 runs 16 residues. V lost 2 bases and J lost 7, with 15 bases in between. CDR3: CASSYGLSPRNSPLHF. CDR3 in DNA: TGTGCCAGCAGTTACGGACTGTCCCCGAGAAATTCACCCCTCCACTTT.

The chain links TRBV19 to TRBJ2-2, with 8 bases identical to TRBD1. With 5 bases clipped from V and 0 bases from J, the junction kept 5 bases outside the gene matches. Germline V gene data show CDR1 as LNHDA and CDR2 as SQIVND (reference sequence). CDR3 length equals 16 residues. CDR3 sequence (DNA): TGTGCCAGTAGTTCACCGGGACAGGCGAACACCGGGGAGCTGTTTTTT. Amino acid sequence: CASSSPGQANTGELFF.

The rearrangement joins TRBV7-2 to TRBJ1-1; D unresolved. The germline V gene has CDR1 SGHTA and CDR2 FQGNSA. V was clipped by 2 bases and J by 3 bases, with 10 bases between them. The CDR3 is 14 amino acids. The CDR3 loop is CASSLPRDYTEAFF. CDR3 sequence (DNA): TGTGCCAGCAGCTTACCGAGGGATTACACTGAAGCTTTCTTT.

V is TRBV5-1 and J is TRBJ2-1, with D unclear. Germline CDR1 SGHRS, CDR2 YFSETQ. With 5 bases removed from V and 5 bases from J, the gap between germline ends came to 11 bases. The length of the CDR3 is 13 residues. In DNA, the CDR3 is TGCGCCAGCAGGAGCGTTCGGAACAATGAGCAGTTCTTC. This gives the protein CASRSVRNNEQFF.

V is TRBV9 and J is TRBJ1-4; maybe TRBD1 (5 bases). Between the trimmed V and J ends, which lost 4 bases and 4 bases, there was a span of 14 bases. CDR1 is SGDLS, CDR2 YYNGEE, per germline. The CDR3 length is 15 residues. CDR3 nucleotides: TGTGCCAGCAGCTCCCGGGTGGGGGGTAATGAAAAACTGTTTTTT. It codes for CASSSRVGGNEKLFF. The full variable domain, in which reference TRBV9 and TRBJ1-4 provide the parts outside the CDR3, is DSGVTQTPKHLITATGQRVTLRCSPRSGDLSVYWYQQSLDQGLQFLIQYYNGEERAKGNILERFSAQQFPDLHSELNLSSLELGDSALYFCASSSRVGGNEKLFFGSGTQLSVL.

This clone was seen once. The chain uses TRBV30 and TRBJ1-4, with 7 bases identical to TRBD1. The V segment lost 0 bases and the J segment 2 bases; nucleotides outside the gene matches: 3. This CDR3 contains 15 residues. CDR1 and CDR2 (germline): GTSNPN, SVGIG (reference sequence). The CDR3 spells CAWSVLGGTNEKLFF. CDR3 nucleotides: TGTGCCTGGAGTGTATTAGGGGGCACTAATGAAAAACTGTTTTTT.

CDR3 nucleotide sequence: TGTGCCAGCAGTGAACTCCAGGGTCGCAATCAGCCCCAGCATTTT. Translating gives CASSELQGRNQPQHF. This chain joins TRBV25-1 and TRBJ1-5; a possible D gene is TRBD1 (5 bases). Germline assignment: CDR1 MGHDK and CDR2 SYGVNS. This CDR3 spans 15 amino acids. V was trimmed by 2 bases and J by 2 bases, leaving 10 bases between them.

The chain couples TRBV2 to TRBJ1-2, with 8 nucleotides matching TRBD1. The J segment lost 5 bases and the V segment lost 9 bases, leaving 11 bases of the junction unmatched. Germline loops: CDR1 SNHLY, CDR2 FYNNEI. The CDR3 is 14 residues long. The CDR3 reads CARRDGQGGYGYTF. Written as DNA, the CDR3 is TGTGCCAGGAGGGATGGACAGGGAGGATATGGCTACACCTTC.

V usage is TRBV5-1 and J usage is TRBJ2-6; D remains unclear. V was shortened by 0 bases and J by 4 bases, with 11 bases between the two germline ends. CDR1 and CDR2 (germline): SGHRS, YFSETQ. The length of the CDR3 is 16 residues. CDR3 coding DNA: TGCGCCAGCAGCTTGGGTCCCAGGCCAGGGGCCAACGTCCTGACTTTC. Its protein product is CASSLGPRPGANVLTF. Combining the CDR3 with reference TRBV5-1 and TRBJ2-6 gives the whole variable domain KAGVTQTPRYLIKTRGQQVTLSCSPISGHRSVSWYQQTPGQGLQFLFEYFSETQRNKGNFPGRFSGRQFSNSRSEMNVSTLELGDSALYLCASSLGPRPGANVLTFGAGSRLTVL.

This clone occurred a few times. The rearrangement links TRBV5-4 to TRBJ2-3; 14 bases fit TRBD2. Trimming removed 4 bases from V and 5 bases from J; junction bases left unmatched: 12. The CDR3 covers 18 residues. Germline CDR1 reads SGHNT; CDR2 reads YYREEE (reference sequence). CDR3 sequence reads: CASSPGLAGGLDGDTQYF. CDR3 coding DNA: TGTGCCAGCAGCCCCGGACTAGCGGGGGGATTGGATGGAGATACGCAGTATTTT.

This clone was observed a handful of times. The V gene is TRBV7-2, the J gene TRBJ2-7; the D is unclear. From germline, CDR1 is SGHTA and CDR2 FQGNSA. The germline V and J ends were trimmed by 5 bases and 0 bases, with 11 bases remaining between them. CDR3 length: 14 amino acids. Here the CDR3 reads CASSLLSSSYEQYF. The CDR3 region has the DNA TGTGCCAGCAGCCTTCTTTCCAGCTCCTACGAGCAGTACTTC.

The chain carries TRBV7-2 and TRBJ1-2, with D maybe TRBD1 (5 bases). The CDR3 covers 15 residues. V lost 4 bases and J 6 bases, leaving 18 bases between the germline ends. CDR1 is SGHTA, CDR2 FQGNSA, per germline. CDR3 protein: CASSSDQGIGDGYTF. The CDR3 coding sequence is TGTGCCAGCAGCTCTGACCAGGGCATTGGTGATGGCTACACCTTC. Full variable domain (missing parts from reference TRBV7-2 and TRBJ1-2): GAGVSQSPSNKVTEKGKDVELRCDPISGHTALYWYRQSLGQGLEFLIYFQGNSAPDKSGLPSDRFSAERTGGSVSTLTIQRTQQEDSAVYLCASSSDQGIGDGYTFGSGTRLTVV.

The chain combines TRBV7-2 with TRBJ1-2; D not certain. The V gene lost 0 bases and the J gene lost 4 bases, with 6 bases spanning the gap. This CDR3 has 13 amino acids. Germline V lookup: CDR1 SGHTA, CDR2 FQGNSA. This CDR3 reads CASSLAQTYGYTF. Written as DNA, the CDR3 is TGTGCCAGCAGCTTAGCACAGACCTATGGCTACACCTTC.

The gene calls are TRBV3-1 (or the pseudogene TRBV3-2) and TRBJ1-1, with 7 bases that match TRBD1. V dropped 5 bases and J dropped 6; count of bases not matched to a gene: 9. The V gene's germline CDR1 is LGHDT and CDR2 YNNKEL (reference sequence). The CDR3 spans 14 residues. CDR3 loop: CASSYLTGVAEAFF. CDR3 nucleotide sequence: TGTGCCAGCAGCTACCTAACAGGGGTAGCTGAAGCTTTCTTT.